This T cell receptor beta chain comes out of a study of blood T cell repertoires in COVID-19. On the study more broadly: The study drew acute and convalescent COVID-19 samples from the United States, Italy and Spain. Sample material is recorded as cDNA or gDNA derived from T cells, B-cell-depleted T cells, or PBMCs.

This clone appeared once. Individuals aged about 18 to 95 years were recruited from some 26 US areas. This CDR3 has 15 amino acids. The V gene's germline CDR1 is ENHRY and CDR2 SYGVKD. The ends were cut back, 0 bases at V and 4 bases at J, with 12 bases in the middle. Source study methods: Reference gene primers were amplified, and this amplification served to estimate nucleated cell counts. Profiling relied on immunoSEQ multiplex PCR, and the TCRdb table lists in-frame clones only, not all of them. V, J and clone size are those of that table, while D and trimming were read from the DNA. The sample gives about 180,000 clones, approximately 88% of which show up once; roughly 9% is in the top ten.

This clonotype originated in a young woman who had recovered from COVID-19. The sample was PBMCs or T cells enriched from blood (not recorded which). The rearrangement joins TRBV10-3 to TRBJ1-2, with D hard to call. Here the CDR3 DNA reads TGTGCCATCAGTGAGTCGACGGTTAGCCTCTATGGCTACACCTTC. Translated: CAISESTVSLYGYTF.